Listed here are 28 T cell receptor beta chains from one sample, sequenced in a study of blood T cell repertoires in COVID-19. Generated by immunoSEQ multiplex PCR, the TCRdb table keeps only in-frame clones and is missing some. The sample contains fewer than 15,000 clones, under 95% of which appear only once. The sequencing input was peripheral blood. Receptor source: a human donor in a cohort sampled during active COVID-19.

The gene calls are TRBV9 and TRBJ1-5; 11 bases match TRBD1. Trimming removed 4 bases from V and 4 bases from J; junction bases left unmatched: 4. CDR1 SGDLS and CDR2 YYNGEE come from the germline V gene. This CDR3 contains 15 residues. CDR3 loop: CASSPGQGGNQPQHF. CDR3 nucleotide sequence: TGTGCCAGCAGCCCGGGACAGGGGGGTAATCAGCCCCAGCATTTT.

This chain joins TRBV5-5 and TRBJ2-7, with TRBD1 matching 7 bases. The germline CDR1 and CDR2 sequences are SGHKS and YYEKEE (reference sequence). The CDR3 is 15 amino acids. The J segment lost 0 bases and the V segment lost 4 bases, leaving 7 bases of the junction unmatched. CDR3 amino acids: CASSPTDRSSYEQYF. DNA of the CDR3: TGTGCCAGCAGCCCGACGGACAGGAGCTCCTACGAGCAGTACTTC.

The gene calls are TRBV29-1 and TRBJ2-7, with 7 bases that match TRBD1. Trimming removed 2 bases from V and 6 bases from J; junction bases left unmatched: 7. In germline, CDR1 is SQVTM, CDR2 ANQGSEA. The CDR3 runs 13 residues. CDR3 DNA sequence: TGCAGCGTTGAACGAGGGGGCGGGCGCGAGCAGTACTTC. This translates into CSVERGGGREQYF.

The chain is built from TRBV4-2 and TRBJ2-2, with 9 bases lining up with TRBD2. This CDR3 region has 18 residues. Germline assignment: CDR1 LGHNA and CDR2 YNFKEQ. The V gene end was trimmed by 1 base and the J gene end by 5 bases; junction bases not matched to a gene: 11. CDR3 nucleotides: TGTGCCAGCAGCCAAGCCACACTAGCGGGCCCGAGGACCGGGGAGCTGTTTTTT. This codes for CASSQATLAGPRTGELFF.

For the CDR3, the DNA is TGTGCCAGCAGGTCCCGCGAACCGGGCTACACCTTC. Amino acids: CASRSREPGYTF. This rearrangement joins TRBV6-5 to TRBJ1-2; D gene uncertain. Between the trimmed V and J ends, which lost 6 bases and 8 bases, there was a span of 13 bases. Germline V gives CDR1 MNHEY, CDR2 SVGAGI. The length of the CDR3 is 12 residues.

The V call is TRBV9, the J call TRBJ2-2, with TRBD1 matching 8 bases. Germline V gene sequence: CDR1 SGDLS, CDR2 YYNGEE. This CDR3 has 16 residues. V lost 0 bases, J lost 4 bases, and 5 bases stayed unmatched. The CDR3 region has the DNA TGTGCCAGCAGCGTAGACGGGACAGGATCCACCGGGGAGCTGTTTTTT. Protein: CASSVDGTGSTGELFF.

The V call is TRBV21-1, the J call TRBJ1-2. TRBV21-1 is a documented pseudogene. The CDR3 spans 13 residues. CDR3: CASSITVVYGYTF. The CDR3 DNA follows: TGTGCCAGCAGCATAACTGTCGTCTATGGCTACACCTTC.

This chain connects TRBV20-1 to TRBJ2-1; 8 nucleotides align to TRBD2. The CDR3 extends over 15 amino acids. Germline loops: CDR1 DFQATT, CDR2 SNEGSKA (reference sequence). Trimming cost V 3 bases and J 4 bases; bases outside gene matches: 8. This CDR3 is CSASYGGGHYNEQFF. The DNA of the CDR3 is TGCAGTGCTAGTTACGGGGGGGGGCATTACAATGAGCAGTTCTTC.

The rearrangement uses TRBV24-1 and TRBJ2-1; 9 nucleotides match TRBD2. The germline gives CDR1 KGHDR, CDR2 SFDVKD. V lost 9 bases, J lost 2 bases, and 13 bases stayed unmatched. The CDR3 is 17 residues long. CDR3 in DNA: TGTGCCACCCACCGTGGACTTAGCGGGAGAGCCTACAATGAGCAGTTCTTC. This gives the protein CATHRGLSGRAYNEQFF.

The rearrangement links TRBV28 to TRBJ2-7; D may be TRBD2 (6 bases). Germline V gives CDR1 MDHEN, CDR2 SYDVKM. There are 13 residues in the CDR3. Between the trimmed V and J ends, which lost 5 bases and 2 bases, there was a span of 10 bases. The CDR3 DNA reads TGTGCCAGCAGTGGACGGACTACCTACGAGCAGTACTTC. This sequence encodes CASSGRTTYEQYF.

The chain is built from TRBV3-1 (or the pseudogene TRBV3-2) and TRBJ1-5, with a possible D match to TRBD1 (5 bases). V gave up 1 base and J gave up 4 bases, with 11 bases separating them. Germline CDR1 is LGHDT and CDR2 is YNNKEL (reference sequence). CDR3 length equals 15 residues. CDR3 sequence (DNA): TGTGCCAGCAGCCAAGGGCTGGGGGGAAATCAGCCCCAGCATTTT. Protein: CASSQGLGGNQPQHF.

V usage is TRBV11-3 and J usage is TRBJ2-7, with 8 bases aligning to TRBD1. Germline V CDR1 and CDR2: SGHNT, YENEEA. J gave up 9 bases and V 5 bases, and 9 bases lay outside the gene matches. The CDR3 totals 13 residues. CDR3 protein: CASSLGQGSSQYF. DNA of the CDR3: TGTGCCAGCAGCCTAGGACAGGGTAGTTCGCAGTACTTC.

J is TRBJ2-5 and V is TRBV7-2; tentative D call: TRBD1 (5 bases). V gave up 5 bases and J gave up 5 bases, with 18 bases separating them. The germline V gene encodes CDR1 SGHTA and CDR2 FQGNSA. The CDR3 covers 15 residues. The CDR3 DNA reads TGTGCCAGCAGCACCCTATACCAGGGCCGGGAGACCCAGTACTTC. Its translation is CASSTLYQGRETQYF.

The CDR3 coding sequence is TGCGCCAGCAGCTCTGGCGGGGGATTTAACTATGGCTACACCTTC. This translates into CASSSGGGFNYGYTF. This sequence joins TRBV5-1 and TRBJ1-2, with D possibly TRBD1 on 5 matching bases. Germline V CDR1 and CDR2: SGHRS, YFSETQ. V lost 3 bases and J 1 base, leaving 13 bases between the germline ends. The CDR3 runs 15 residues.

CDR3 nucleotides: TGCAGCGTCCACCGGACAGGGCACTACGAGCAGTACTTC. It translates to CSVHRTGHYEQYF. The chain is built from TRBV29-1 and TRBJ2-7; 8 bases map to TRBD1. The germline gives CDR1 SQVTM, CDR2 ANQGSEA. This CDR3 comprises 13 residues. Unmatched junction bases numbered 7, after V lost 6 bases and J lost 3 bases.

The chain joins TRBV11-2 to TRBJ1-5; D may be TRBD1 (6 bases). CDR3 length equals 14 residues. Germline V CDR1 and CDR2: SGHAT, FQNNGV. V lost 2 bases and J 3 bases, leaving 8 bases between the germline ends. The chain's CDR3 is CASSLTGINQPQHF. CDR3 nucleotides: TGTGCCAGCAGCTTAACAGGGATCAATCAGCCCCAGCATTTT.

This chain uses TRBV25-1 with TRBJ2-3; 13 bases agree with TRBD2. Per the germline V gene, CDR1 is MGHDK and CDR2 is SYGVNS. This CDR3 has 17 amino acids. J gave up 3 bases and V 4 bases, and 7 bases lay outside the gene matches. The CDR3 DNA follows: TGTGCCAGCAGTGGGATGACTAGCGGGGGGTTTACAGATACGCAGTATTTT. This encodes CASSGMTSGGFTDTQYF.

A single count supports this clone. This chain connects TRBV5-1 to TRBJ2-7, with D possibly TRBD2 on 6 matching bases. CDR1 is SGHRS and CDR2 is YFSETQ in the germline V gene. The length of the CDR3 is 14 residues. Trimming took off 4 bases at V and 5 bases at J, with 16 bases between the two ends. The CDR3 here is CASSAGWGVHEQYF. In nucleotides, the CDR3 is TGCGCCAGCAGCGCGGGGTGGGGGGTACACGAGCAGTACTTC.

The chain combines TRBV3-1 (or the pseudogene TRBV3-2) with TRBJ2-2; D is possibly TRBD1 (6 bases). V was cut by 1 base and J by 2 bases, with 14 bases left in between. The length of the CDR3 is 17 residues. Per germline, CDR1 LGHDT and CDR2 YNNKEL (reference sequence). The CDR3: CASSQGVRGRNTGELFF. In nucleotides, the CDR3 is TGTGCCAGCAGCCAAGGGGTGAGGGGGAGAAACACCGGGGAGCTGTTTTTT.

V is TRBV10-3 and J is TRBJ2-2; weak D call: TRBD2 (6 bases). Germline loops: CDR1 ENHRY, CDR2 SYGVKD. V was clipped by 0 bases and J by 0 bases, with 14 bases between them. This CDR3 spans 18 amino acids. This CDR3 reads CAISESGGRQTNTGELFF. CDR3 DNA: TGTGCCATCAGTGAGTCAGGAGGGAGACAGACGAACACCGGGGAGCTGTTTTTT.

This clone was counted once. The chain recombines TRBV11-3 with TRBJ1-2; 10 bases are shared with TRBD1. Germline trimming cut 4 bases from V and 4 bases from J; bases unmatched to any gene: 12. The germline gives CDR1 SGHNT, CDR2 YENEEA. The CDR3 has 17 amino acids. The DNA for the CDR3 is TGTGCCAGCAGCTCAAGACAGGGGGCGGTTCTAAGCTATGGCTACACCTTC. This codes for CASSSRQGAVLSYGYTF.

The chain is built from TRBV2 and TRBJ1-2; D not resolved. The germline V gene has CDR1 SNHLY and CDR2 FYNNEI. The CDR3 covers 13 residues. V dropped 3 bases and J dropped 8 bases, with 13 bases sitting between them. DNA for the CDR3: TGTGCCAGCAGTGATCGCGGGGAAGGAGGCTACACCTTC. Its translation: CASSDRGEGGYTF.

The chain employs TRBV5-4 and TRBJ2-1; D gene uncertain. Looked up from germline, CDR1 is SGHNT and CDR2 is YYREEE (reference sequence). The CDR3 contains 12 residues. V was trimmed by 0 bases and J by 9 bases, leaving 7 bases between them. The CDR3 nucleotides are TGTGCCAGCAGCTTGGGCCACAGTGAGCAGTTCTTC. Its translation: CASSLGHSEQFF.

This clone has just one count. The V gene is TRBV24-1, the J gene TRBJ1-2; D remains ambiguous. CDR1 and CDR2 from the germline V gene are KGHDR and SFDVKD. V lost 7 bases and J 7 bases, leaving 15 bases between the germline ends. This CDR3 comprises 13 residues. The CDR3 loop is CATRAGAQSGYTF. In DNA form, the CDR3 reads TGTGCCACCAGGGCGGGCGCGCAGAGTGGCTACACCTTC.

J is TRBJ2-3 and V is TRBV7-9; TRBD1 matches at 9 bases. Unmatched junction bases numbered 0, after V lost 5 bases and J lost 0 bases. This CDR3 has 14 residues. CDR1 is SEHNR and CDR2 is FQNEAQ in the germline V gene (reference sequence). In nucleotides, the CDR3 is TGTGCCAGCAGCGGGACAGGGAGCACAGATACGCAGTATTTT. It translates to CASSGTGSTDTQYF.

The rearrangement joins TRBV24-1 to TRBJ1-1, with a weak D call TRBD1 (5 bases). Between the trimmed V and J ends, which lost 4 bases and 11 bases, there was a span of 13 bases. Germline V gene data show CDR1 as KGHDR and CDR2 as SFDVKD. The CDR3 has 12 residues. Here the CDR3 reads CATSDLGGVAFF. CDR3 nucleotide sequence: TGTGCCACCAGTGACCTGGGGGGGGTCGCTTTCTTT.

This clone was recorded only once. The gene calls are TRBV5-1 and TRBJ1-6; no clear D gene. Trimming left V 0 bases short and J 9 bases short, with 10 bases between. CDR1 SGHRS and CDR2 YFSETQ come from the germline V gene. The CDR3 runs to 14 residues. The CDR3 loop reads CASSLAGRGSPLHF. CDR3 nucleotides: TGCGCCAGCAGCTTGGCCGGACGGGGTTCACCCCTCCACTTT.

The rearrangement uses TRBV18 and TRBJ2-3; tentatively, D is TRBD1 (5 bases). Deletions cut 6 bases from V and 1 base from J, with 14 bases between. Germline assignment: CDR1 KGHSH and CDR2 LQKENI. This CDR3 contains 15 residues. This CDR3 is CASSRVGLRTDTQYF. In nucleotides, the CDR3 is TGTGCCAGCTCCCGCGTGGGGCTTCGCACAGATACGCAGTATTTT.